The 3 T cell receptor beta chains below were found in one sample sequenced in a study of blood T cell repertoires in COVID-19. Profiled with immunoSEQ multiplex PCR; TCRdb holds only in-frame clones, not every one. The table has about 59,000 clones, over 75% seen once; the top ten hold about 16%. Sequencing used peripheral blood. Receptors originate from a human donor in a cohort sampled during active COVID-19.

The chain joins TRBV7-9 to TRBJ2-2; weak D call: TRBD1 (6 bases). The CDR3 is 14 amino acids. The V and J ends lost 5 bases and 9 bases respectively, with 16 bases between them. Looked up from germline, CDR1 is SEHNR and CDR2 is FQNEAQ (reference sequence). The chain's CDR3 is CASSVGTPARELFF. The DNA for the CDR3 is TGTGCCAGCAGCGTCGGGACACCCGCCCGGGAGCTGTTTTTT.

This rearrangement joins TRBV10-3 to TRBJ2-2, with 8 bases lining up with TRBD2. Trimming at V came to 10 bases and at J to 3 bases, leaving 7 bases not matched to a gene. CDR1 and CDR2 from the germline V gene are ENHRY and SYGVKD. The CDR3 has 14 amino acids. Here the CDR3 reads CASFGGDYTGELFF. Here the CDR3 DNA reads TGTGCCAGCTTCGGGGGGGATTACACCGGGGAGCTGTTTTTT.

This clone turned up a few times. The chain carries TRBV5-4 and TRBJ1-2; D ambiguous. Germline V CDR1 and CDR2: SGHNT, YYREEE (reference sequence). The CDR3 sequence is 13 residues long. Trimming removed 0 bases from V and 4 bases from J, with 7 bases in between. The CDR3, as DNA: TGTGCCAGCAGCTTGGAGCGCACCTATGGCTACACCTTC. It is translated as CASSLERTYGYTF.